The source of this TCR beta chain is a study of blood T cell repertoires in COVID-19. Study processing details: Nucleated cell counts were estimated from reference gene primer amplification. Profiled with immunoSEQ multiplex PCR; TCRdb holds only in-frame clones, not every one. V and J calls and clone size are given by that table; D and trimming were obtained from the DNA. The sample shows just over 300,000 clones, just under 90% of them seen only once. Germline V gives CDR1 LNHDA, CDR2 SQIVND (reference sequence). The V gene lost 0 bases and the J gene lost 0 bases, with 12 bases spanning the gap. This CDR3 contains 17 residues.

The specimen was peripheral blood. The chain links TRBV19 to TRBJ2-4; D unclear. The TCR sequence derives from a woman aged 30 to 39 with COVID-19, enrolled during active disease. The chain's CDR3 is CASSIDFAPLAKNIQYF. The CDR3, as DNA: TGTGCCAGTAGTATAGATTTCGCGCCACTAGCCAAAAACATTCAGTACTTC.